This entry describes one TCR beta chain. What it binds is unknown. The data stem from a study of T cell responses to AZD1222 COVID-19 vaccine. Notes on the study in general: Spike-specific TCR breadth and depth went up after people got two AZD1222 doses. Possibly, clonal diversity was underestimated; donors were largely white British and included more females. Every sample of the repertoires postdated the peak T cell response. The study identified only a handful of AZD1222 recipients as seropositive at baseline.

Some clones are missing from TCRdb's copy, which holds only in-frame ones; the method was immunoSEQ multiplex PCR. The sample lists over 200,000 clones, roughly 94% occurring once. Germline V lookup: CDR1 SGHTA, CDR2 FQGNSA. V was clipped by 3 bases and J by 3 bases; unmatched bases: 4. The CDR3 loop spans 14 amino acids. This TCR was sampled from an adult who received the MenACWY meningococcal vaccine as a control. The chain has TRBV7-2 and TRBJ1-2; TRBD1 matches at 7 bases. This material consisted of peripheral blood, taken 28 days after the second dose of the MenACWY control vaccine. CDR3 sequence: CASSFDRAYYGYTF. CDR3 nucleotide sequence: TGTGCCAGCAGCTTCGACAGGGCCTACTATGGCTACACCTTC.